This T cell receptor beta chain was observed in a study of shared clonotypes between healthy human individuals. The study's findings and limits: When naive CD4 clonotypes were compared across a few donors, 4% to 5.5% were shared.

V shed 4 bases and J 10 bases; nucleotides not matched to a gene: 11. CDR1 is SGHDT and CDR2 is YYEEEE in the germline V gene. This CDR3 is built from 16 residues. Generated by immunoSEQ multiplex PCR, the TCRdb table keeps only in-frame clones and is missing some. The data hold roughly 600,000 clones, with 98% observed a single time. Naive CD8 isolation took CD45RO-negative cells positively selected for CCR7 and excluded terminally differentiated effector memory CD45RA+ cells. All the donors were Caucasian adults who lived in Nashville, Tennessee. On this clone: Antigen: not known.

This TCR derives from a man aged 25 to 40 in good health. Sequencing used naive CD8+ T cells sorted from blood. This rearrangement joins TRBV5-6 to TRBJ2-1; 13 bases align to TRBD2. CDR3 sequence: CASSDWTSGSIHEQFF. The CDR3 DNA is TGTGCCAGCAGCGACTGGACTAGCGGGAGTATACACGAGCAGTTCTTC.